This T cell receptor beta chain came from a study of T cells in Graves' hyperthyroidism and ophthalmopathy. About this clonotype: The antigen is unknown.

The study, taken as a whole, reports: Ophthalmopathy, as predicted by the model, came a median 6.5 months after the prediction. Peripheral blood also featured most of the thyroid clonotypes expanded above 0.001.

The study based diagnoses on clinical symptoms, serum thyroxine and TRAb, thyroid ultrasound and orbital computed tomography. RNA transcripts yielded amplified TCR beta CDR3 regions. TCR CDR3 underwent first-round RT-PCR with the HTBI primer set. Using its own MiXCR run on the multiplex PCR reads, TCRdb lists one record per CDR3 protein. The data hold about 410,000 distinct CDR3 sequences, with about 15% observed a single time. Sequenced sample: blood. This receptor was identified in a man between 18 and 35 years old with Graves' ophthalmopathy.

The CDR3 loop reads CSARSSGSYEQFF. CDR3 in DNA: TGCAGTGCTAGATCTAGCGGGAGTTATGAGCAGTTCTTC. This rearrangement joins TRBV20-1 to TRBJ2-1; 10 nucleotides line up with TRBD2. Germline lookup yields CDR1 DFQATT and CDR2 SNEGSKA (reference sequence). V gave up 2 bases and J gave up 8 bases; unmatched junction bases: 3. The CDR3 is 13 residues long.